This T cell receptor (beta chain) was documented in a study of blood T cells in healthy people across ages. The study's findings and limits: Unsorted PBMCs ruled out conclusive naive versus antigen-experienced comparison. Among T cells, TCR beta diversity per million cells dropped roughly linearly as age rose.

As concerns this clonotype: Its specificity is not known.

The authors ran a second PCR of about 7 to 12 cycles using a sample-barcoded 5' primer and a J-beta primer mix. TCRdb reprocessed the 5' RACE reads via MiXCR and lists one record per CDR3 protein. The data contain 800,000 or so distinct CDR3 sequences, 20% to 25% of them seen just once; the ten biggest clones take up roughly 3.8%. These data were also reused for a study on T cells of mothers and their children. That paper notes: cDNA was synthesized from all extracted RNA at around 1.5 ug per reaction. Each child contributed approximately 2.9 million TCR beta CDR3 reads, while each mother contributed over 8 million.

The sample was blood. This sequence originates from a boy between 5 and 17 years old in good health.

The CDR3 DNA sequence: TGTGCCAGCAGTTTTAGCGGGGACTACAATGAGCAGTTCTTC. Its protein product is CASSFSGDYNEQFF. This rearrangement joins TRBV27 to TRBJ2-1; 8 positions agree with TRBD2. With 3 bases clipped from V and 3 bases from J, the junction kept 1 base outside the gene matches. CDR3 size: 14 residues. The germline CDR1 and CDR2 sequences are MNHEY and SMNVEV (reference sequence).